This record looks at one T cell receptor beta chain sequence and its context. Its antigen remains unidentified. This entry is derived from a study of CD8+CD57+ T cells in acquired aplastic anemia. Study details: DNA from sorted CD4+ and CD8+ cells averaged approximately 2.9 ug. An average of approximately 11 million reads for CD4+ cells was obtained from healthy donors. Regarding the study as a whole: Patients and controls were not found to differ significantly in CD8+ Simpson's diversity. Common to patients and controls were roughly 30 CD8+ CDR3 sequences.

The CDR3 contains 14 residues. Per germline, CDR1 SNHLY and CDR2 FYNNEI. V was clipped by 3 bases and J by 5 bases, with 13 bases between them. CDR3 and TCR beta VDJ profiling relied on genomic DNA as the template. In TCRdb, the reads were re-called with MiXCR into one record per CDR3 protein. The sample yields tens of thousands of distinct CDR3 sequences, 50% to 55% seen once. Sequencing was carried out using sorted CD4+, CD8+, or CD8+CD57+ T cells (not recorded which) from PBMCs. The gene calls are TRBV2 and TRBJ2-5; D perhaps matches TRBD2 (6 bases). The clonotype originates from a human donor in good health, serving as a control. The CDR3 reads CASSEIRGGETQYF. Here the CDR3 DNA reads TGTGCCAGCAGTGAGATCCGAGGAGGGGAGACCCAGTACTTC. Based on the CDR3 plus reference TRBV2 and TRBJ2-5, the full variable domain is EPEVTQTPSHQVTQMGQEVILRCVPISNHLYFYWYRQILGQKVEFLVSFYNNEISEKSEIFDDQFSVERPDGSNFTLKIRSTKLEDSAMYFCASSEIRGGETQYFGPGTRLLVL.